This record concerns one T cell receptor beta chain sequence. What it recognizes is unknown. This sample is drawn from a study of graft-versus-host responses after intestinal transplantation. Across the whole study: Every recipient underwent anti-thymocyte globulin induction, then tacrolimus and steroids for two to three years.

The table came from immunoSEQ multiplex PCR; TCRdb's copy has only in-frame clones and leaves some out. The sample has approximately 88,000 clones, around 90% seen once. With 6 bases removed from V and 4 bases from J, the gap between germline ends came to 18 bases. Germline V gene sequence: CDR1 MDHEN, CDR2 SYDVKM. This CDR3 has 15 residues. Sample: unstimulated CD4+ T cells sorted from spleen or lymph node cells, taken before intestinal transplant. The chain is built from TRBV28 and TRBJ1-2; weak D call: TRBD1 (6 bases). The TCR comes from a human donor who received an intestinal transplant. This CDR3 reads CASRDWGQGFYGYTF. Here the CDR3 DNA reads TGTGCCAGCAGGGATTGGGGGCAGGGATTCTATGGCTACACCTTC.